The 13 T cell receptor beta chains in this list originate from one sample, sequenced in a study of regulatory T cells in long-lasting Graves disease. Time point defined: newly diagnosed GD, antithyroid drugs for less than 3 months. The TCR library was made from RNA extracted from PBMCs. Sequencing libraries for TCR beta were prepared with iRepertoire HTBI primers and Arm-PCR of CDR3 regions. In TCRdb, the multiplex PCR reads were re-called with MiXCR into one record per CDR3 protein. The table includes a few hundred thousand distinct CDR3 sequences, roughly 17% detected once. These same data were also listed under a study on T cells in Graves' hyperthyroidism and ophthalmopathy.

The sample consisted of peripheral blood mononuclear cells (PBMCs), taken at new diagnosis, from a patient treated with antithyroid drugs. These receptors all stem from a man aged 40-55 years with Graves disease.

This clonotype occurred many times. The rearrangement links TRBV29-1 to TRBJ1-1, with D unclear. There are 15 residues in the CDR3. Between the trimmed V and J ends, which lost 1 base and 0 bases, there was a span of 12 bases. Germline V gives CDR1 SQVTM, CDR2 ANQGSEA. The CDR3 spells CSVEGYKGMNTEAFF. CDR3 DNA sequence: TGCAGCGTTGAAGGATATAAGGGAATGAACACTGAAGCTTTCTTT.

This clonotype has ten or more counts. This chain links TRBV10-2 with TRBJ2-7; D possibly corresponds to TRBD1 (6 bases). From germline, CDR1 is WSHSY and CDR2 SAAADI. The CDR3 length is 13 residues. V lost 2 bases and J 4 bases, leaving 9 bases between the germline ends. The CDR3 spells CASSEHRAYEQYF. The CDR3 bases are TGCGCCAGCAGTGAGCACAGGGCTTACGAGCAGTACTTC.

This clonotype came up many times. V is TRBV24-1 and J is TRBJ2-3, with D perhaps given as TRBD1 or TRBD2 (6 bases each). The closer fit of TRBJ2-5 to the DNA end suggests the J call may be wrong. This CDR3 comprises 15 residues. CDR1 is KGHDR and CDR2 is SFDVKD in the germline V gene. CDR3 loop: CATSDPYGGAETQYF. The CDR3 DNA reads as TGTGCCACCAGTGATCCTTACGGGGGCGCGGAGACCCAGTACTTC.

This clonotype was counted many times. The chain uses TRBV4-3 and TRBJ2-7; D could derive from TRBD1 or TRBD2 (7 bases each). Looked up from germline, CDR1 is LGHNA and CDR2 is YSLEER. The V gene lost 0 bases and the J gene lost 0 bases, with 12 bases spanning the gap. This CDR3 contains 16 residues. The CDR3 loop reads CASSQESGDSSYEQYF. DNA of the CDR3: TGCGCCAGCAGCCAAGAAAGCGGGGACAGCTCCTACGAGCAGTACTTC.

This clonotype was counted between two and nine times. The chain has TRBV12-3 or TRBV12-4 and TRBJ2-1; 10 bases map to TRBD2. Trimming at V came to 6 bases and at J to 9 bases, leaving 11 bases not matched to a gene. The CDR3 is 15 amino acids. The CDR3 region is CASRIIAGGRSEQFF. As DNA, the CDR3 is TGTGCCAGCAGAATTATAGCGGGGGGCCGAAGTGAGCAGTTCTTC.

This clonotype was observed many times. The genes are TRBV5-1 and TRBJ1-1; weak D call: TRBD1 (5 bases). V lost 4 bases and J lost 5, with 12 bases in between. There are 13 residues in the CDR3. Germline values: CDR1 SGHRS, CDR2 YFSETQ. The CDR3 spells CASSPQGGTEAFF. Here the CDR3 DNA reads TGCGCCAGCAGCCCCCAGGGTGGGACTGAAGCTTTCTTT.

The chain couples TRBV5-1 to TRBJ2-5; D uncertain. V dropped 0 bases and J dropped 3 bases, with 3 bases sitting between them. This CDR3 has 12 amino acids. Germline CDR1 is SGHRS and CDR2 is YFSETQ. The CDR3 DNA reads as TGCGCCAGCAGCTTGGAAGAAGAGACCCAGTACTTC. Translating gives CASSLEEETQYF.

The sample holds many counts of this clonotype. The chain carries TRBV11-3 and TRBJ2-7; 7 bases are a match to TRBD1. Germline V gene sequence: CDR1 SGHNT, CDR2 YENEEA. V was pared by 5 bases and J by 6 bases, with 4 bases of the junction left unmatched. The CDR3 has 12 amino acids. The DNA for the CDR3 is TGTGCCAGCAGCGAAAGGGACAGCGAGCAGTACTTC. Translating it yields CASSERDSEQYF. Full variable domain (remainder filled in from reference TRBV11-3 and TRBJ2-7): EAGVVQSPRYKIIEKKQPVAFWCNPISGHNTLYWYLQNLGQGPELLIRYENEEAVDDSQLPKDRFSAERLKGVDSTLKIQPAELGDSAVYLCASSERDSEQYFGPGTRLTVT.

This clonotype was detected ten times or more. This chain uses TRBV28 with TRBJ1-4; no clear D. The length of the CDR3 is 14 residues. Between the trimmed V and J ends, which lost 6 bases and 8 bases, there was a span of 16 bases. CDR1 and CDR2 from the germline V gene are MDHEN and SYDVKM. CDR3 DNA sequence: TGTGCCAGCAGCCCCGGTGGCCGAAAAGAAAAACTGTTTTTT. This gives the protein CASSPGGRKEKLFF.

The genes are TRBV9 and TRBJ2-7, with unresolved D. The ends were cut back, 0 bases at V and 0 bases at J, with 7 bases in the middle. Germline V gene lookup returns CDR1 SGDLS and CDR2 YYNGEE. CDR3 length equals 14 residues. CDR3 in DNA: TGTGCCAGCAGCGTAGGGGTGGCCTCCTACGAGCAGTACTTC. This codes for CASSVGVASYEQYF. Full variable domain (rest looked up from reference TRBV9 and TRBJ2-7): DSGVTQTPKHLITATGQRVTLRCSPRSGDLSVYWYQQSLDQGLQFLIQYYNGEERAKGNILERFSAQQFPDLHSELNLSSLELGDSALYFCASSVGVASYEQYFGPGTRLTVT.

The chain is built from TRBV7-2 and TRBJ1-3; D is perhaps TRBD1 (5 bases). Trimming took 8 bases from V and 5 from J, leaving 13 bases between them. Germline loops: CDR1 SGHTA, CDR2 FQGNSA. The CDR3 totals 13 residues. Here the CDR3 DNA reads TGTGCCAGCCAAATTGGGGACCGAAACACCATATATTTT. This translates into CASQIGDRNTIYF.

This clonotype was seen ten or more times. CDR3 sequence (DNA): TGCGCCAGCAGCCAAGGGACAGCGAGCTCCTACGAGCAGTACTTC. Amino acid sequence: CASSQGTASSYEQYF. This chain links TRBV4-1 with TRBJ2-7; a possible D gene is TRBD1 (6 bases). CDR3 size: 15 residues. Between the trimmed V and J ends, which lost 1 base and 0 bases, there was a span of 10 bases. Looked up from germline, CDR1 is MGHRA and CDR2 is YSYEKL.

The genes are TRBV5-4 and TRBJ1-3; possible D gene TRBD1, 6 bases. CDR1 and CDR2 (germline): SGHNT, YYREEE (reference sequence). The V and J ends lost 3 bases and 4 bases respectively, with 14 bases between them. The CDR3 length is 15 residues. The CDR3 loop reads CASSSGRTAGNTIYF. The CDR3 DNA is TGTGCCAGCAGCTCGGGACGGACAGCCGGAAACACCATATATTTT.